This record looks at one TCR beta chain sequence and its context. Germline V lookup: CDR1 KGHSH, CDR2 LQKENI. The CDR3 has 18 amino acids. With 1 base clipped from V and 5 bases from J, the junction kept 9 bases outside the gene matches. This specimen belongs to a study of shared clonotypes between healthy human individuals. Using immunoSEQ multiplex PCR, the repertoire was profiled, and TCRdb retains in-frame clones only, with some absent. The data show around 2,000,000 clones, around 95% seen once. The receptor was derived from a man aged 18 to 29 in good health. The sequencing input was naive CD4+ T cells sorted from blood. As to subset: CD45RA+ positively selected. The genes are TRBV18 and TRBJ2-1, with 12 nucleotides matching TRBD2. The DNA of the CDR3 is TGTGCCAGCTCACCACGCCTAGCGGGAGGGCCATGGGACAATGAGCAGTTCTTC. Translating it yields CASSPRLAGGPWDNEQFF.